This entry lists 11 T cell receptor beta chains sequenced from one sample in a study of blood T cell repertoires in COVID-19. Only in-frame clones appear in the TCRdb table, and some are missing; sequencing was by immunoSEQ multiplex PCR. The sample yields more than 100,000 clones, more than 85% seen once. The specimen sequenced was peripheral blood. The source is a human donor in a cohort sampled during active COVID-19.

The rearrangement uses TRBV7-9 and TRBJ2-5; maybe TRBD1 (5 bases). The V gene lost 0 bases and the J gene lost 5 bases, with 13 bases spanning the gap. The germline V gene has CDR1 SEHNR and CDR2 FQNEAQ (reference sequence). CDR3 length: 15 amino acids. CDR3 DNA sequence: TGTGCCAGCAGCTTAGCGCGAGGTCAGGGCGAGACCCAGTACTTC. Its protein is CASSLARGQGETQYF.

The gene calls are TRBV20-1 and TRBJ1-3; no clear D gene. V was cut by 3 bases and J by 2 bases, with 11 bases left in between. Germline CDR1 is DFQATT and CDR2 is SNEGSKA (reference sequence). This CDR3 comprises 14 residues. The CDR3 region is CSASGGVPGNTIYF. DNA for the CDR3: TGCAGTGCTAGTGGCGGAGTACCTGGAAACACCATATATTTT.

The chain joins TRBV19 to TRBJ2-1; TRBD2 agrees at 8 bases. This CDR3 spans 16 amino acids. The V and J ends lost 4 bases and 4 bases, in that order; junction bases with no gene match: 9. CDR1 is LNHDA and CDR2 is SQIVND in the germline V gene (reference sequence). This CDR3 reads CASSKEAGAFYNEQFF. In DNA, the CDR3 is TGTGCCAGTAGTAAGGAAGCGGGGGCCTTTTACAATGAGCAGTTCTTC.

This chain joins TRBV7-2 and TRBJ2-7, with 13 nucleotides matching TRBD2. Germline CDR1 is SGHTA and CDR2 is FQGNSA. The ends lost 1 base at V and 9 bases at J; junction bases unmatched: 9. The CDR3 sequence is 16 residues long. CDR3 nucleotides: TGTGCCAGCAGCTTAGACACTAGCGGGGGGGCGTCGGGGCAGTACTTC. Amino acid sequence: CASSLDTSGGASGQYF. Filled out from reference TRBV7-2 and TRBJ2-7, the complete variable domain reads GAGVSQSPSNKVTEKGKDVELRCDPISGHTALYWYRQSLGQGLEFLIYFQGNSAPDKSGLPSDRFSAERTGGSVSTLTIQRTQQEDSAVYLCASSLDTSGGASGQYFGPGTRLTVT.

This chain connects TRBV5-1 to TRBJ2-7; a weak D match, TRBD2 (6 bases). Trimming left V 0 bases short and J 4 bases short, with 17 bases between. Germline V CDR1 and CDR2: SGHRS, YFSETQ. The CDR3 contains 16 residues. DNA of the CDR3: TGCGCCAGCAGCTTGGCGGCGGGGCGAACCCTTTACGAGCAGTACTTC. Its protein is CASSLAAGRTLYEQYF.

This clone was seen just once. This sequence joins TRBV29-1 and TRBJ2-5; tentatively, D is TRBD2 (6 bases). Germline loops: CDR1 SQVTM, CDR2 ANQGSEA. V gave up 0 bases and J gave up 5 bases, with 10 bases separating them. This CDR3 spans 13 amino acids. The CDR3: CSVEDAGIETQYF. In DNA form, the CDR3 reads TGCAGCGTTGAAGATGCGGGAATTGAGACCCAGTACTTC.

This chain joins TRBV15 and TRBJ2-7, with a possible D match to TRBD1 (5 bases). Germline V gives CDR1 LNHNV, CDR2 YYDKDF (reference sequence). The CDR3 extends over 15 amino acids. V lost 0 bases to trimming and J lost 3 bases, with 12 bases between them. The chain's CDR3 is CATSRDRGISYEQYF. The CDR3 DNA sequence: TGTGCCACCAGCAGAGATAGGGGCATTAGCTACGAGCAGTACTTC.

This clone has just a few counts. This chain uses TRBV19 with TRBJ1-2; TRBD1 might be the D (5 bases). Germline values: CDR1 LNHDA, CDR2 SQIVND (reference sequence). The length of the CDR3 is 13 residues. Trimming left V 0 bases short and J 7 bases short, with 9 bases between. CDR3 residues: CASSIEPTVGYTF. The CDR3 DNA reads TGTGCCAGTAGTATAGAGCCGACAGTTGGCTACACCTTC.

This chain joins TRBV6-6 and TRBJ2-1, with D maybe TRBD2 (6 bases). The germline CDR1 and CDR2 sequences are MNHNY and SVGAGI (reference sequence). The V end was cut by 10 bases, the J end by 4 bases, with 17 bases between. This CDR3 contains 14 residues. The CDR3: CATLLALGYNEQFF. CDR3 nucleotides: TGTGCCACCCTGCTAGCGCTCGGGTACAATGAGCAGTTCTTC.

The CDR3 bases are TGTGCCAGCAACCCGGACGGGGTCTGCTCCTACGAGCAGTACTTC. Translating it yields CASNPDGVCSYEQYF. The chain carries TRBV6-9 and TRBJ2-7; a possible D gene is TRBD2 (5 bases). The V end was cut by 7 bases, the J end by 0 bases, with 16 bases between. Looked up from germline, CDR1 is MNHGY and CDR2 is SVAAGI. The CDR3 contains 15 residues.

This clone has more than one count but fewer than ten. CDR3 DNA sequence: TGTGCCAGCAGTACTAGTGGGGAGACCCAGTACTTC. This gives the protein CASSTSGETQYF. This chain uses TRBV2 with TRBJ2-5, with D possibly TRBD2 on 5 matching bases. The germline V and J ends were trimmed by 5 bases and 5 bases, with 9 bases remaining between them. CDR1 is SNHLY, CDR2 FYNNEI, per germline. The CDR3 length is 12 residues.